This T cell receptor beta chain was documented in a study of blood T cell repertoires in COVID-19. Study-wide context: Collection of acute and convalescent COVID-19 samples took place in the United States, Italy and Spain. Sources were T cells, B-cell-depleted T cells, or PBMCs; the material itself was cDNA or gDNA.

Source study methods: How many nucleated cells were present was estimated from reference gene primer amplification. TCRdb keeps only in-frame clones here, not all; method: immunoSEQ multiplex PCR. The DNA gave D and trimming, while V, J and clone size come from that table. The repertoire consists of 54,000 or so clones, with 88% occurring once and the leading ten covering less than 4.5%. The CDR3 has 15 amino acids. Trimming removed 2 bases from V and 7 bases from J; junction bases left unmatched: 7. Germline CDR1 is MNHNY and CDR2 is SVGAGI (reference sequence). The source is a human donor in a cohort sampled during active COVID-19. The sample taken for sequencing was peripheral blood. The chain has TRBV6-6 and TRBJ2-1; TRBD2 matches at 8 bases. The chain's CDR3 is CASSYRAGVSNEQFF. The DNA for the CDR3 is TGTGCCAGCAGTTACCGAGCGGGAGTTTCGAATGAGCAGTTCTTC.